The present entry profiles one T cell receptor (beta chain) with its context. This specimen belongs to a study of monozygotic twins with inflammatory bowel disease. TCRdb derives one entry per CDR3 protein from the 5' RACE reads, leaving out DNA. The sample table sets out more than 300,000 distinct CDR3 sequences. From germline, CDR1 is SEHNR and CDR2 FQNEAQ (reference sequence). The CDR3 spans 15 residues. The V call is TRBV7-9, the J call TRBJ2-2. The sequenced sample consisted of blood. The TCR comes from a human donor with ulcerative colitis or Crohn's disease, or a healthy co-twin of an affected twin (not recorded which). This chain's CDR3 is CASSLVYQNTGELFF.